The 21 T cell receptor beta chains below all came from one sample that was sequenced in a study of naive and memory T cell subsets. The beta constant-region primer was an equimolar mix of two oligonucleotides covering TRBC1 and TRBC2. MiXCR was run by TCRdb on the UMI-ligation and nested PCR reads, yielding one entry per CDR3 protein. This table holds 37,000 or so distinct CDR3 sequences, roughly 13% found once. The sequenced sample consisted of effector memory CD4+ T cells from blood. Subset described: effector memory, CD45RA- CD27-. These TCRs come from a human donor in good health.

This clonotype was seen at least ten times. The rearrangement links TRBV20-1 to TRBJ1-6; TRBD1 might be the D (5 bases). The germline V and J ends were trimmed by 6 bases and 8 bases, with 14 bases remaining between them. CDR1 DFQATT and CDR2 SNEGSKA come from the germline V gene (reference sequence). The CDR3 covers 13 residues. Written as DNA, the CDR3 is TGCAGTGCCCCCCCCCAGGGTGATTCACCCCTCCACTTT. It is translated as CSAPPQGDSPLHF.

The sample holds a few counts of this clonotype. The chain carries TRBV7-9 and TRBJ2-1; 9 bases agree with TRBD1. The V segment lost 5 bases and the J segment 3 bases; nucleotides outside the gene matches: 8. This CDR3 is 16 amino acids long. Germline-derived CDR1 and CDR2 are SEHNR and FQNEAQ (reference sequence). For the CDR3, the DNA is TGTGCCAGCAGCCCCCAGGGACAGGGAGGCTACAATGAGCAGTTCTTC. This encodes CASSPQGQGGYNEQFF.

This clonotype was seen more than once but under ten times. CDR3 bases: TGCAGTGCTAGAGGGGGACAGGGTATAGGTTACGAGCAGTACTTC. This codes for CSARGGQGIGYEQYF. This chain joins TRBV20-1 and TRBJ2-7; 9 positions match TRBD1. The CDR3 consists of 15 residues. The trim removed 1 base at V and 4 bases at J, leaving 8 bases unmatched. Germline V gene lookup returns CDR1 DFQATT and CDR2 SNEGSKA (reference sequence).

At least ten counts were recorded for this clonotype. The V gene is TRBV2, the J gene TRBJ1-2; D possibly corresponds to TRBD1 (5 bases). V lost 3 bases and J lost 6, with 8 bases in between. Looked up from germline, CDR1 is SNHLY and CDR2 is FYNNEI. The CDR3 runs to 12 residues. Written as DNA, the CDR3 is TGTGCCAGCAGTGAGGGGGTCGATGGCTACACCTTC. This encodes CASSEGVDGYTF.

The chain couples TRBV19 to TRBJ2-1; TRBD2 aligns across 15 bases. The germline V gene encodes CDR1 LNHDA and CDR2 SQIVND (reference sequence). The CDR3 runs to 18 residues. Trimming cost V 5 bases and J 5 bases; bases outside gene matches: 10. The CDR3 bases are TGTGCCAGTAGTGTCGGACTAGCGGGAGGGTTGATTGACAATGAGCAGTTCTTC. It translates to CASSVGLAGGLIDNEQFF. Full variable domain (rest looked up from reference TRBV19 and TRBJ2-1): DGGITQSPKYLFRKEGQNVTLSCEQNLNHDAMYWYRQDPGQGLRLIYYSQIVNDFQKGDIAEGYSVSREKKESFPLTVTSAQKNPTAFYLCASSVGLAGGLIDNEQFFGPGTRLTVL.

Written as DNA, the CDR3 is TGTGCCAGCAGTTTATCGGGCCAGACGCCTGCTACGCAGTATTTT. As protein: CASSLSGQTPATQYF. This sequence joins TRBV27 and TRBJ2-3; the D is unclear. This CDR3 has 15 amino acids. The germline V gene encodes CDR1 MNHEY and CDR2 SMNVEV (reference sequence). V lost 0 bases and J lost 8, with 15 bases in between.

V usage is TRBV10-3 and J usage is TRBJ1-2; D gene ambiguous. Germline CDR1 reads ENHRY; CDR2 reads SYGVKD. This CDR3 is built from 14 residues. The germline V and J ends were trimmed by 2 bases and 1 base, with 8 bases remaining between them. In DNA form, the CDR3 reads TGTGCCATCAGTGAGCTTCAGAATAACTATGGCTACACCTTC. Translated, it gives CAISELQNNYGYTF.

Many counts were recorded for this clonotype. CDR3 nucleotides: TGTGCCAGCAGTCCACCGTTTGGGGAGACCCAGTACTTC. Translated: CASSPPFGETQYF. V gene TRBV28 combines with J gene TRBJ2-5, with D unclear. The V gene lost 5 bases and the J gene lost 5 bases, with 12 bases spanning the gap. Germline loops: CDR1 MDHEN, CDR2 SYDVKM. The CDR3 runs 13 residues.

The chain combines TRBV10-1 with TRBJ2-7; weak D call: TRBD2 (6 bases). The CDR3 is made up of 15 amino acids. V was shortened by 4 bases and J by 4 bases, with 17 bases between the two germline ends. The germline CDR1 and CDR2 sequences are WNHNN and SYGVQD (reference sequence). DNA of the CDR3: TGCGCCAGCAGTGGGGCTGACGGGAGTCTGTACGAGCAGTACTTC. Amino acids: CASSGADGSLYEQYF.

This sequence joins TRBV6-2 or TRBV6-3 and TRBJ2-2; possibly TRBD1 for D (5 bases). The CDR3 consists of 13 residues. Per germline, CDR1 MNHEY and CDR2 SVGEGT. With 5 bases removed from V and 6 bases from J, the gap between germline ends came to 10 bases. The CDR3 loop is CASSQGGPGELFF. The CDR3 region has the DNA TGTGCCAGCAGTCAGGGTGGGCCCGGGGAGCTGTTTTTT.

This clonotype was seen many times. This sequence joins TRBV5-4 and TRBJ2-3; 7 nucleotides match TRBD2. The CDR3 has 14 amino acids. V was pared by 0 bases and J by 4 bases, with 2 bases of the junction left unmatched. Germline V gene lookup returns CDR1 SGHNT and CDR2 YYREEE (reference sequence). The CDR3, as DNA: TGTGCCAGCAGCTTGGGCGGGAGCGCAGATACGCAGTATTTT. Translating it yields CASSLGGSADTQYF.

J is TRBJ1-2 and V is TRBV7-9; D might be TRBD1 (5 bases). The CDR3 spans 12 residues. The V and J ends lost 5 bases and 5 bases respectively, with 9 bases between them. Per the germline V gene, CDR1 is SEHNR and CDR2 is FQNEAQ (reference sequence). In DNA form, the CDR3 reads TGTGCCAGCAGCGTAGGGGATTATGGCTACACCTTC. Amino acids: CASSVGDYGYTF.

CDR3 nucleotide sequence: TGTGCCATCAGTAGGGGTGGGAACACTGAAGCTTTCTTT. Encoded protein: CAISRGGNTEAFF. J is TRBJ1-1 and V is TRBV10-3; tentative D call: TRBD1 (5 bases). The V gene's germline CDR1 is ENHRY and CDR2 SYGVKD. The CDR3 runs to 13 residues. V dropped 5 bases and J dropped 1 base, with 8 bases sitting between them.

In DNA, the CDR3 is TGCGCCAGCAGCTTGGGCGATAATGAGCAGTTCTTC. Residues: CASSLGDNEQFF. The chain carries TRBV5-1 and TRBJ2-1; D is uncertain. The CDR3 runs 12 residues. Trimming shortened V by 0 bases and J by 7 bases, and 5 bases separated the two germline ends. Germline V gene data show CDR1 as SGHRS and CDR2 as YFSETQ.

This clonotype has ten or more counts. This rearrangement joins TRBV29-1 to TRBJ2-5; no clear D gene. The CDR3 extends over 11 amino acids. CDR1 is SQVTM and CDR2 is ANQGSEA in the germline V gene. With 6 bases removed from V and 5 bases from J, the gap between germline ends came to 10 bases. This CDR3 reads CSVDLGETQYF. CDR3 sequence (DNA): TGCAGCGTCGACCTAGGCGAGACCCAGTACTTC.

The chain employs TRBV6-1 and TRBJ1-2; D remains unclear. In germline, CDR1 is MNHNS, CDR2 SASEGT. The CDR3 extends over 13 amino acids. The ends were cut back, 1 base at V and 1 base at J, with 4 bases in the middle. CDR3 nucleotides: TGTGCCAGCAGTGAAGGGGTTAACTATGGCTACACCTTC. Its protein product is CASSEGVNYGYTF.

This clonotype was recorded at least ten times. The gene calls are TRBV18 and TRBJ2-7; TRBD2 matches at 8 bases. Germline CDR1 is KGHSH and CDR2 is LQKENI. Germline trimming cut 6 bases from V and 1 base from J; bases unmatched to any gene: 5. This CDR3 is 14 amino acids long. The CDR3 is CASSTGLVSYEQYF. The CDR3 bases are TGTGCCAGCTCTACGGGACTAGTTTCCTACGAGCAGTACTTC.

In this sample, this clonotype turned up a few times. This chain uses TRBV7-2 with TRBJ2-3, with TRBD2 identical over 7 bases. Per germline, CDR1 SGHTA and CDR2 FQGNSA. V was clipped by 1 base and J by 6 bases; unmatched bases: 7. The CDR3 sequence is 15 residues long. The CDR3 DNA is TGTGCCAGCAGCTTAGGGTTTGCGGGGGTGGATACGCAGTATTTT. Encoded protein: CASSLGFAGVDTQYF.

The CDR3 bases are TGTGCCAGCAAGCAGGGTTCGAACACCGGGGAGCTGTTTTTT. The encoded protein is CASKQGSNTGELFF. The V and J genes are TRBV28 and TRBJ2-2; a possible D gene is TRBD1 (5 bases). V was trimmed by 7 bases and J by 0 bases, leaving 9 bases between them. Germline V lookup: CDR1 MDHEN, CDR2 SYDVKM. This CDR3 is 14 amino acids long.

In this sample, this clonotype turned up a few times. The CDR3 bases are TGTGCCAGCAGCTTAGATGGGACTAGCCAAGAGACCCAGTACTTC. It codes for CASSLDGTSQETQYF. The V call is TRBV11-2, the J call TRBJ2-5; 8 nucleotides align to TRBD2. Trimming removed 0 bases from V and 1 base from J; junction bases left unmatched: 1. Germline assignment: CDR1 SGHAT and CDR2 FQNNGV. The CDR3 is made up of 15 amino acids.

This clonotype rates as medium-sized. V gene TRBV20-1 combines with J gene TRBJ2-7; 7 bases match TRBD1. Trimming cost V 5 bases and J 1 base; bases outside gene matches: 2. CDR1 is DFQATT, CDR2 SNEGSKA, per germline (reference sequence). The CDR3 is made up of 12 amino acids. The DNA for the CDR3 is TGCAGTGCTCCGGGACAGTCCTACGAGCAGTACTTC. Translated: CSAPGQSYEQYF.